This T cell receptor (beta chain) was recorded in a study of OX40 agonist ivuxolimab in advanced cancers. Trimming removed 3 bases from V and 2 bases from J, with 6 bases in between. This CDR3 has 13 residues. CDR1 is SGHRS, CDR2 YFSETQ, per germline. Assay used: immunoSEQ multiplex PCR; TCRdb lists only in-frame clones, some missing. The sample holds 25,000 to 35,000 clones; over 60% are singletons and the top ten take around 21%. The V call is TRBV5-1, the J call TRBJ1-3; D call uncertain. The clonotype was recovered from an adult with an advanced solid tumor such as melanoma, head and neck, liver or kidney cancer. The starting material was CD4+ or CD8+ T cells sorted from blood, obtained in a trial of the OX40 agonist ivuxolimab. The DNA of the CDR3 is TGCGCCAGCAGCTCGGGTACTGGAAACACCATATATTTT. It translates to CASSSGTGNTIYF.